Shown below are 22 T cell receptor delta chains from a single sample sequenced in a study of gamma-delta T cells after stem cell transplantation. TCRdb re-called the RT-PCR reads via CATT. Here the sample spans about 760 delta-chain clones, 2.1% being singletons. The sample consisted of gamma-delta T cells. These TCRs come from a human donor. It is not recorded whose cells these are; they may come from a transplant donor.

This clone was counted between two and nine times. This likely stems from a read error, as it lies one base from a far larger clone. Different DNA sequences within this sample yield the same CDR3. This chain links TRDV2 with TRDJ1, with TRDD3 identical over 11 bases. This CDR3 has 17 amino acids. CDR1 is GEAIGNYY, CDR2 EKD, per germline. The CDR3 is CACDTPGGYPNTDKLIF. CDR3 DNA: TGTGCTTGTGACACCCCTGGGGGATACCCTAACACCGATAAACTCATCTTT.

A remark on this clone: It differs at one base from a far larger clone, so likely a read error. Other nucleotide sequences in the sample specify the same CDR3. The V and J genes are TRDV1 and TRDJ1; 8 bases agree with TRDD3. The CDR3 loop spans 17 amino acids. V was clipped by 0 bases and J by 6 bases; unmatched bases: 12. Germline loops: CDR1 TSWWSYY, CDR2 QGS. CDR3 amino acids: CALGELGSVLGGNKLIF. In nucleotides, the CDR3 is TGTGCTCTTGGGGAACTCGGGTCAGTACTGGGGGGAAATAAACTCATCTTT.

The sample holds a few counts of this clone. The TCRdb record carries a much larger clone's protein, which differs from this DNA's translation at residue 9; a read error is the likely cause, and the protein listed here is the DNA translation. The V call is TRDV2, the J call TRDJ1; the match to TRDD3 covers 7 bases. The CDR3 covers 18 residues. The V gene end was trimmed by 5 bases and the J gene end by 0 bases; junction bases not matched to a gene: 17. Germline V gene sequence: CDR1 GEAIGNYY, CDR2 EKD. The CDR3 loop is CACAPVLGSPKYTDKLIF. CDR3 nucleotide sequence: TGTGCCTGTGCTCCTGTACTGGGGAGTCCCAAGTACACCGATAAACTCATCTTT.

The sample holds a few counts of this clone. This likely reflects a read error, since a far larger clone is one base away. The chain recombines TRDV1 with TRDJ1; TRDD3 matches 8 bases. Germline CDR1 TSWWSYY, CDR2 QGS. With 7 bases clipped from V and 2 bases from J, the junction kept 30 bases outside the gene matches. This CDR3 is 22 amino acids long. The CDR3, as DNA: TGTGCTCTTGAGACCAAGTCTCCAGGGTTACCCCAGTACTGGGGGGCTACCGATAAACTCATCTTT. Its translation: CALETKSPGLPQYWGATDKLIF.

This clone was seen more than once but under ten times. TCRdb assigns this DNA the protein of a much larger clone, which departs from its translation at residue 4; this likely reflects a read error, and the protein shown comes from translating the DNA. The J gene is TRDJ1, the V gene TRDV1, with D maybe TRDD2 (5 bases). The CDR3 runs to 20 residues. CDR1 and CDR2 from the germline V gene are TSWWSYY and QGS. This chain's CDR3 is CALREGSLRALGVATDKLIF. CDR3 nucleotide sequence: TGTGCTCTTAGGGAAGGATCCCTACGCGCTTTGGGAGTCGCCACCGATAAACTCATCTTT.

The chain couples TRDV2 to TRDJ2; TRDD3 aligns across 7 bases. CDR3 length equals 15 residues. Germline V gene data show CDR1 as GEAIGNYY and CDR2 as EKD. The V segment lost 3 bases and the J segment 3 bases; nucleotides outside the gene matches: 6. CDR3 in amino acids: CACDSLWGVTAQLFF. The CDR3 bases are TGTGCCTGTGACTCTCTCTGGGGGGTGACAGCACAACTCTTCTTT.

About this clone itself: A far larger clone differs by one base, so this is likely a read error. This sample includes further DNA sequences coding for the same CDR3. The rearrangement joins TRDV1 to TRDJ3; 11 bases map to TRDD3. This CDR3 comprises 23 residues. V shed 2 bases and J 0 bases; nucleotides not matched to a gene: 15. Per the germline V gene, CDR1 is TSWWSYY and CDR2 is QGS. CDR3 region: CALGEGWGIRSRPSSWDTRQMFF. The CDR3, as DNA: TGTGCTCTTGGGGAAGGTTGGGGGATACGCTCCCGGCCCAGCTCCTGGGACACCCGACAGATGTTTTTC.

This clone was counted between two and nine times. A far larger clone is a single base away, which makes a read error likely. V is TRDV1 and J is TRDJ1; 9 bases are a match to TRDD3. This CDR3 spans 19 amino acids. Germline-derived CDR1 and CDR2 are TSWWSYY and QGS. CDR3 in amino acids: CALQSTATTGGIPTDKLTF. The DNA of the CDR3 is TGTGCTCTTCAGTCCACAGCAACTACTGGGGGGATACCCACCGATAAACTCACCTTT.

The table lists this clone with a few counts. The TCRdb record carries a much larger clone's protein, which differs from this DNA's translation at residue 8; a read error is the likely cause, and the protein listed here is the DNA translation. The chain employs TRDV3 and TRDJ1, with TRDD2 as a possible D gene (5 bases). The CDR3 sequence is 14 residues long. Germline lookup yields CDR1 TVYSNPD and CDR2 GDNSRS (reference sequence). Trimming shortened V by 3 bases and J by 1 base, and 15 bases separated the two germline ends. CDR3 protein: CAFPYGGCTDKLIF. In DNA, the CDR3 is TGTGCCTTCCCCTACGGCGGCTGCACCGATAAACTCATCTTT.

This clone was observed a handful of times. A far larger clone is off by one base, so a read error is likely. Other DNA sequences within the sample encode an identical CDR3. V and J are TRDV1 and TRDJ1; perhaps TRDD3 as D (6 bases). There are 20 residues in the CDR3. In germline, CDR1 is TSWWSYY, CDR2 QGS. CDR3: CALGEKGDSLLDWAADKLIF. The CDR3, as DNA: TGTGCTCTTGGGGAAAAAGGGGATTCCCTGCTTGACTGGGCGGCCGATAAGCTCATCTTT.

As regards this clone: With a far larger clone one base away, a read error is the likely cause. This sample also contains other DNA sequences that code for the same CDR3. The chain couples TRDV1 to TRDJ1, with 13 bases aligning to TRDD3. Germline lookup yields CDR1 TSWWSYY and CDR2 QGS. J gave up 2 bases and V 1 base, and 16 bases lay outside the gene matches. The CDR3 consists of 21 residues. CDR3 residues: CALGEPREPLTGGYATDKLIF. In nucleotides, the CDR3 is TGTGCTCTTGGGGAACCAAGGGAACCCCTCACTGGGGGATACGCTACCGATAAACTCATCTTT.

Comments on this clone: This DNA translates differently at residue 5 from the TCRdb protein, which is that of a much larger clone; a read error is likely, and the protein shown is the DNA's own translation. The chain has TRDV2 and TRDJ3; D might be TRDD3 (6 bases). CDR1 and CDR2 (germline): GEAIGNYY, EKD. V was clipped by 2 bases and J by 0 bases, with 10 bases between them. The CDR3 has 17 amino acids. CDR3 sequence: CACDIGISSWDTRQMFF. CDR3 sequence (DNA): TGTGCCTGTGACATCGGGATAAGCTCCTGGGACACCCGACAGATGTTTTTC.

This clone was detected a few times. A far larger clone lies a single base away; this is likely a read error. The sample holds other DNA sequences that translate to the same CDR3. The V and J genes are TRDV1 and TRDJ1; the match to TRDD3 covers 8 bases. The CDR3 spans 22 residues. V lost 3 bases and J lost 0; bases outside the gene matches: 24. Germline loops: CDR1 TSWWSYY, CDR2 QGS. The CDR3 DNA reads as TGTGCTCTTGGGGAGAACGGTCCCCCTCTTTGGTGGGGGATGAGGAACACCGATAAACTCATCTTT. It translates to CALGENGPPLWWGMRNTDKLIF.

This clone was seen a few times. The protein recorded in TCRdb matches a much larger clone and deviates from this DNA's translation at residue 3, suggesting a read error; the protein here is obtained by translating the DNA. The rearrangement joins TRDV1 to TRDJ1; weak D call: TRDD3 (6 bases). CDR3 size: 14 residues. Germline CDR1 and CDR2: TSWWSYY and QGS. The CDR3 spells CAPGERRYTDKLIF. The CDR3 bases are TGTGCTCCTGGGGAACGCCGGTACACCGATAAACTCATCTTT.

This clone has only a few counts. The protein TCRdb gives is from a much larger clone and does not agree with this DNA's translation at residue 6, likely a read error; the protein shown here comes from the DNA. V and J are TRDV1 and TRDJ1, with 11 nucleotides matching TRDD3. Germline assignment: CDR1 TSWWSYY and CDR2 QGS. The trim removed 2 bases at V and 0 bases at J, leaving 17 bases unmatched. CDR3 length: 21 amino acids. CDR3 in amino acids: CALGEELPRRLGDRYTDKLIF. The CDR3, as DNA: TGTGCTCTTGGGGAAGAACTACCCAGACGACTGGGGGATAGGTACACCGATAAACTCATCTTT.

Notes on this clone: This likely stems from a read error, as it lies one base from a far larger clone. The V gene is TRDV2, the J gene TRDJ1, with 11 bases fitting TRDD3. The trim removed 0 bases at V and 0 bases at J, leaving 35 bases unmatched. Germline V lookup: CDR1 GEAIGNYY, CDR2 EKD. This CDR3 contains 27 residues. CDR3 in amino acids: CACDTLRPRSHVTRTGGYNPYTDKLIF. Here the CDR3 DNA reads TGTGCCTGTGACACCTTGCGTCCACGTTCCCATGTCACCCGTACTGGGGGATATAACCCGTACACCGATAAACTCATCTTT.

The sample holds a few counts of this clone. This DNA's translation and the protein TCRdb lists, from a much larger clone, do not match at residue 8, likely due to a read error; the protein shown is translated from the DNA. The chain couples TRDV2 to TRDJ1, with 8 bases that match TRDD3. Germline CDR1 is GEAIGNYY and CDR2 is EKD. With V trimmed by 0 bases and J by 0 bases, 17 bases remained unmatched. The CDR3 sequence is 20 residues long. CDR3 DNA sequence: TGTGCCTGTGACACCGTTGGTGAGGGATACGTCAATTTGGACACCGATAAACTCATCTTT. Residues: CACDTVGEGYVNLDTDKLIF.

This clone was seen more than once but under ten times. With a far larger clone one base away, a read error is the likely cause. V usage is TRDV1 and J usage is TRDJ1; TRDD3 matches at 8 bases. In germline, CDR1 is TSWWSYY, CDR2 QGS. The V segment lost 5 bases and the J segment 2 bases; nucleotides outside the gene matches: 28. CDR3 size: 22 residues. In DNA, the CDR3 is TGTGCTCTTGGGACCAAGTCTCCAGGGTTACCCCAGTACTGGGGGGTTACCGATAAACTCATCTTT. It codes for CALGTKSPGLPQYWGVTDKLIF.

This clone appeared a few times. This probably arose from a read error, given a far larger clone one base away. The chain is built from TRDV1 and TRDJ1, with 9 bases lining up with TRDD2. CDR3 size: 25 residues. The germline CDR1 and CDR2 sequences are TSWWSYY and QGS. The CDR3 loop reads CALGELAAFLRELGLGQRYTDILIF. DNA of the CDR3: TGTGCTCTTGGGGAACTAGCGGCCTTCCTACGGGAGCTAGGACTGGGGCAAAGATACACCGATATACTCATCTTT.

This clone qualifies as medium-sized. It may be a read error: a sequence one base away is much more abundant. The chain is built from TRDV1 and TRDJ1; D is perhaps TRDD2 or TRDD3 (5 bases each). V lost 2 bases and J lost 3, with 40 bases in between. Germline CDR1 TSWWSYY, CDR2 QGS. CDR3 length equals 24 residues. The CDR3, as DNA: TGTGCTCTTGGGGAAGTACTCCCCCTCATTACTGGCGGGGGCCACGATCCCTACGCCGATAAACTCATCTTT. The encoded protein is CALGEVLPLITGGGHDPYADKLIF.

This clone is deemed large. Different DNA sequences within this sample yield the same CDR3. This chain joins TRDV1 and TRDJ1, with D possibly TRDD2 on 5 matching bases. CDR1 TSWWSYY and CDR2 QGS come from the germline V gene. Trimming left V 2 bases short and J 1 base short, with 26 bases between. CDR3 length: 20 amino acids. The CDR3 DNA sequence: TGTGCTCTTGGGGAAGGATCCCTACGCGCTTTGGGAGTCGCCACCGATAAACTCATCTTT. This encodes CALGEGSLRALGVATDKLIF.

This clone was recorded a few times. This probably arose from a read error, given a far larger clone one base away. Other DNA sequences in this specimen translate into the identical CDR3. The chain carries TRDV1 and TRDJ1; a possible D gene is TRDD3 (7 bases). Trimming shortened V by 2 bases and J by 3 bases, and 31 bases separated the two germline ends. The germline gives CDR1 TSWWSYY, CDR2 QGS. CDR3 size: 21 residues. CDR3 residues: CALGELVPKRGDRSFPDKLIF. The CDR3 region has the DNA TGTGCTCTTGGGGAATTGGTACCTAAACGAGGGGATAGGTCCTTCCCCGATAAACTCATCTTT.